Below are 6 T cell receptor beta chains sequenced from a single sample in a study of regulatory T cells in long-lasting Graves disease. In building TCR beta libraries, iRepertoire HTBI primers were used together with Arm-PCR of CDR3 regions. TCRdb re-derived calls from the multiplex PCR reads in MiXCR, one entry per CDR3 protein. This sample has about 220,000 distinct CDR3 sequences, with around 20% found just once. Indicated time point: newly diagnosed GD, antithyroid drugs for less than 3 months. Researchers made the TCR library from RNA that was extracted from PBMCs. The sequencing used peripheral blood mononuclear cells (PBMCs), collected at new diagnosis, from a patient treated with antithyroid drugs. The source is a female donor with Graves disease.

The DNA for the CDR3 is TGTGCCATCAGTGACCAGGGTGGGGAAAAACTGTTTTTT. Protein product: CAISDQGGEKLFF. V usage is TRBV10-3 and J usage is TRBJ1-4; D is possibly TRBD1 (5 bases). The germline V gene has CDR1 ENHRY and CDR2 SYGVKD. V was trimmed by 3 bases and J by 8 bases, leaving 10 bases between them. CDR3 length equals 13 residues.

This clonotype was found a few times. Just one base apart from a much larger clone, this may be a read error. The V and J genes are TRBV5-6 and TRBJ1-3; D call uncertain. This CDR3 comprises 13 residues. The V and J ends lost 2 bases and 3 bases respectively, with 6 bases between them. Germline CDR1 reads SGHDT; CDR2 reads YYEEEE. CDR3 protein: CASSFQGGNTIYF. The CDR3 DNA follows: TGTGCCAGCAGCTTTCAAGGTGGAAACACCATATATTTT.

V and J are TRBV7-3 and TRBJ2-1, with 9 bases lining up with TRBD2. The CDR3 runs to 15 residues. Losses at the gene ends were 5 bases for V and 4 bases for J; bases not matched to a gene: 6. From germline, CDR1 is SGHTA and CDR2 FQGTGA. The CDR3 sequence is CASSLNSGGYNEQFF. DNA for the CDR3: TGTGCCAGCAGCCTAAATAGCGGGGGATACAATGAGCAGTTCTTC. The full variable domain, completed using reference TRBV7-3 and TRBJ2-1, is GAGVSQTPSNKVTEKGKYVELRCDPISGHTALYWYRQSLGQGPEFLIYFQGTGAADDSGLPNDRFFAVRPEGSVSTLKIQRTERGDSAVYLCASSLNSGGYNEQFFGPGTRLTVL.

This clonotype appeared many times. The V call is TRBV3-1, the J call TRBJ1-1, with D unclear. The germline V gene has CDR1 LGHDT and CDR2 YNNKEL (reference sequence). The CDR3 extends over 14 amino acids. V lost 4 bases and J 7 bases, leaving 16 bases between the germline ends. CDR3 amino acids: CASSRWAERGEAFF. In DNA form, the CDR3 reads TGTGCCAGCAGCCGATGGGCGGAGAGAGGTGAAGCTTTCTTT.

This clonotype was seen at least ten times. The chain recombines TRBV7-9 with TRBJ2-1; D may match TRBD1 or TRBD2 (6 bases each). V lost 4 bases to trimming and J lost 6 bases, with 22 bases between them. Germline lookup yields CDR1 SEHNR and CDR2 FQNEAQ (reference sequence). The CDR3 loop spans 17 amino acids. The CDR3 DNA sequence: TGTGCCAGCAGCTCAGGGGTTAAAAGACTAGACCTCAATGAGCAGTTCTTC. As protein: CASSSGVKRLDLNEQFF.

The chain couples TRBV20-1 to TRBJ2-3; 7 bases agree with TRBD2. The CDR3 length is 13 residues. The germline V gene encodes CDR1 DFQATT and CDR2 SNEGSKA (reference sequence). Trimming took 4 bases from V and 2 from J; bases not matched to a gene: 3. The CDR3 sequence is CSATSGTTDTQYF. The CDR3 coding sequence is TGCAGTGCTACTAGCGGAACCACAGATACGCAGTATTTT.